This T cell receptor (beta chain) comes out of a study of early T cells in non-severe SARS-CoV-2 infection. Background on the study: Investigators sequenced bulk RNA drawn from unsorted whole blood, and chains remained unpaired. General study findings and limits: VDJdb-based matching was biased toward anti-spike CD8 responses and missed private and CD4 specificities.

Individual cDNA molecules each received unique molecular identifiers attached to them. TCRdb recomputed calls from the 5' RACE reads with MiXCR, one row per CDR3 protein. The table has roughly 77,000 distinct CDR3 sequences, less than 15% seen once. This clonotype was recorded at least ten times. Its antigen is unknown. The receptor's source is an adult who was a healthcare worker with PCR-confirmed SARS-CoV-2 infection or an uninfected control (not recorded which). The sample consisted of whole blood.

In DNA form, the CDR3 reads TGTGCCGGGACAGCTAGCACAGATACGCAGTATTTT. Residues: CAGTASTDTQYF. The rearrangement links TRBV30 to TRBJ2-3; 7 bases line up with TRBD1. The CDR3 loop spans 12 amino acids. The germline V gene has CDR1 GTSNPN and CDR2 SVGIG (reference sequence). With V trimmed by 8 bases and J by 0 bases, 2 bases remained unmatched.